A selection of T cell receptor beta chains follows, all from one sample in a study of T cells in tuberculosis. Sequencing used immunoSEQ multiplex PCR; TCRdb keeps in-frame clones, though not all of them. This sample has approximately 88,000 clones, with approximately 91% found just once. The material sequenced was CD1b-GMM tetramer-negative cells sorted from PBMCs. The receptors were sampled from an adult woman with latent tuberculosis. The CDR3 runs from the conserved cysteine through the conserved F or W. Fields, in order: J gene, V gene, clone size, D gene, CDR3 DNA, CDR3 protein. A D gene is named only where the DNA matches it firmly. The size field is filled for only some rows; it gives once, few, many or a size class.

TRBJ1-1	TRBV27	-	TRBD1	TGTGCCAGCAGCGTTCTAAACAGGGGGCAGACTGAAGCTTTCTTT	CASSVLNRGQTEAFF
TRBJ1-2	TRBV7-6	-	-	TGTGCCAGCAGCACCGGACAGCGGAACTATGGCTACACCTTC	CASSTGQRNYGYTF
TRBJ2-1	TRBV6-5	-	-	TGTGCCAGCAGTTATGAGGCGGGGTTTACACCACAGCAGTTCTTC	CASSYEAGFTPQQFF
TRBJ1-5	TRBV6-6	-	-	TGTGCCAGCAGACAACAGGGAGATCAGCCCCAGCATTTT	CASRQQGDQPQHF
TRBJ1-4	TRBV4-2	once	TRBD1	TGTGCCAGCAGCCAAGACCCAGGACAGGGCACTAATGAAAAACTGTTTTTT	CASSQDPGQGTNEKLFF
TRBJ1-1	TRBV19	-	-	TGTGCCAGTAGTCCCGGGAGGTGGGACACTGAAGCTTTCTTT	CASSPGRWDTEAFF
TRBJ1-4	TRBV2	-	-	TGTGCCAGCAGATACAGTGTCGCAACTAATGAAAAACTGTTTTTT	CASRYSVATNEKLFF
TRBJ1-4	TRBV2	-	-	TGTGCCAGCAGTGAAAAGTTCGGGGGTATGAAACTGTTTTTT	CASSEKFGGMKLFF
TRBJ1-1	TRBV25-1	-	-	TGTGCCAGCAGACAGGGGAACACTGAAGCTTTCTTT	CASRQGNTEAFF
TRBJ2-7	TRBV6-5	-	-	TGTGCCAGCAGTTCCCCGGGACTCGCTCGTTCCTACGAGCAGTACTTC	CASSSPGLARSYEQYF
TRBJ1-2	TRBV9	-	-	TGTGCCAGCAGCGTGGGGGGACTTAACTATGGCTACACCTTC	CASSVGGLNYGYTF
TRBJ2-7	TRBV6-5	-	TRBD2	TGTGCCAGCAGTTACGAGATGGGAGCGGGGTACGAGCAGTACTTC	CASSYEMGAGYEQYF
TRBJ2-3	TRBV27	-	TRBD2	TGTGCCAGTTCTCGGGTAGCGGGGGGCCCCAGCACAGATACGCAGTATTTT	CASSRVAGGPSTDTQYF
TRBJ1-1	TRBV27	-	TRBD1	TGTGCCAGCAGTTCAGTAAGGGGGCGCGGAACTGAAGCTTTCTTT	CASSSVRGRGTEAFF
TRBJ2-7	TRBV5-1	-	TRBD1	TGCGCCAGCAGCTTCCAAGGGACAGTTTTTTCCTACGAGCAGTACTTC	CASSFQGTVFSYEQYF
TRBJ1-5	TRBV12-5	-	-	TGTGCTAGTGGTTTGGAGCCTAATCAGCCCCAGCATTTT	CASGLEPNQPQHF